The 30 T cell receptor beta chains below all came from one sample that was sequenced in a study of blood T cell repertoires in COVID-19. This table comes from immunoSEQ multiplex PCR, and its TCRdb copy is limited to in-frame clones, with some not included. The sample includes around 190,000 clones, approximately 86% of them seen just once. The sequenced sample was PBMCs or T cells enriched from blood (not recorded which). These receptors were obtained from a woman in her thirties or forties in a cohort exposed to, infected with or recovered from COVID-19 (not recorded which).

The rearrangement links TRBV4-1 to TRBJ2-1; TRBD1 matches 10 bases. The ends lost 2 bases at V and 8 bases at J; junction bases unmatched: 6. The CDR3 has 15 residues. CDR1 is MGHRA and CDR2 is YSYEKL in the germline V gene. CDR3: CASSQTRDRGYEQFF. CDR3 DNA sequence: TGCGCCAGCAGCCAAACCCGGGACAGGGGTTATGAGCAGTTCTTC.

V usage is TRBV4-1 and J usage is TRBJ1-4; D is unresolved. CDR1 and CDR2 from the germline V gene are MGHRA and YSYEKL. V lost 3 bases and J lost 0, with 20 bases in between. CDR3 length: 19 residues. CDR3 loop: CASSQLTSSRGSTNEKLFF. CDR3 bases: TGCGCCAGCAGCCAGTTGACATCCAGCCGGGGTTCAACTAATGAAAAACTGTTTTTT.

The chain combines TRBV3-1 (or the pseudogene TRBV3-2) with TRBJ2-3; 9 nucleotides agree with TRBD2. Trimming took 6 bases from V and 0 from J; bases not matched to a gene: 4. Looked up from germline, CDR1 is LGHDT and CDR2 is YNNKEL (reference sequence). This CDR3 contains 15 residues. In DNA, the CDR3 is TGTGCCAGCAGTCAGACTAGCGGTAGCACAGATACGCAGTATTTT. Translated, it gives CASSQTSGSTDTQYF.

The CDR3 DNA sequence: TGTGCCAGCAGCCCCAGGGCAGGGATCTATGGCTACACCTTC. Translating gives CASSPRAGIYGYTF. The rearrangement links TRBV7-2 to TRBJ1-2; tentative D call: TRBD1 (5 bases). With 5 bases removed from V and 4 bases from J, the gap between germline ends came to 14 bases. This CDR3 spans 14 amino acids. Germline V gene sequence: CDR1 SGHTA, CDR2 FQGNSA.

The chain combines TRBV28 with TRBJ1-6; 7 bases are shared with TRBD1. The CDR3 sequence is 18 residues long. V was pared by 8 bases and J by 7 bases, with 20 bases of the junction left unmatched. Germline CDR1 reads MDHEN; CDR2 reads SYDVKM. In DNA form, the CDR3 reads TGTGCCAGCGATACAGGGGCCAATAGCTTTGCGGAAAATTCACCCCTCCACTTT. It translates to CASDTGANSFAENSPLHF.

This chain links TRBV12-3 or TRBV12-4 with TRBJ1-2; possible D gene TRBD1, 5 bases. The CDR3 contains 13 residues. The V gene lost 6 bases and the J gene lost 5 bases, with 13 bases spanning the gap. CDR3 nucleotide sequence: TGTGCCAGCAGCACCTTGCCAGGGTATGGCTACACCTTC. It codes for CASSTLPGYGYTF.

The sample holds a few counts of this clone. The V and J genes are TRBV5-1 and TRBJ1-1, with D uncertain. Trimming stripped 2 bases from V and 4 bases from J, with 9 bases between. Germline lookup yields CDR1 SGHRS and CDR2 YFSETQ. This CDR3 has 13 residues. In nucleotides, the CDR3 is TGCGCCAGCAGCTTTTACGGGAGCACTGAAGCTTTCTTT. It codes for CASSFYGSTEAFF.

The rearrangement uses TRBV3-1 (or the pseudogene TRBV3-2) and TRBJ2-5; no reliable D call. The germline CDR1 and CDR2 sequences are LGHDT and YNNKEL (reference sequence). CDR3 length: 15 amino acids. V was pared by 0 bases and J by 7 bases, with 15 bases between. The CDR3 DNA sequence: TGTGCCAGCAGCCAAGATCTCAGCAGGATCGGGACCCAGTACTTC. Its protein is CASSQDLSRIGTQYF.

Only a few counts were recorded for this clone. The chain carries TRBV19 and TRBJ2-1, with 7 nucleotides matching TRBD2. Germline loops: CDR1 LNHDA, CDR2 SQIVND (reference sequence). This CDR3 comprises 17 residues. V was clipped by 6 bases and J by 6 bases; unmatched bases: 17. CDR3 in amino acids: CASRNFDKPGGSNEQFF. The CDR3 DNA sequence: TGTGCCAGTAGAAATTTTGACAAGCCCGGGGGGTCCAATGAGCAGTTCTTC. Complete variable domain (other parts from reference TRBV19 and TRBJ2-1): DGGITQSPKYLFRKEGQNVTLSCEQNLNHDAMYWYRQDPGQGLRLIYYSQIVNDFQKGDIAEGYSVSREKKESFPLTVTSAQKNPTAFYLCASRNFDKPGGSNEQFFGPGTRLTVL.

The genes are TRBV6-5 and TRBJ1-5; D is ambiguous. The CDR3 consists of 13 residues. Trimming stripped 6 bases from V and 6 bases from J, with 12 bases between. Germline V CDR1 and CDR2: MNHEY, SVGAGI. CDR3 sequence: CASSLGERQPQHF. The CDR3 DNA reads as TGTGCCAGCAGCCTCGGGGAGCGTCAGCCCCAGCATTTT.

In this sample, this clone turned up once. The chain couples TRBV28 to TRBJ2-3; D call uncertain. The CDR3 runs to 12 residues. CDR1 is MDHEN and CDR2 is SYDVKM in the germline V gene. Trimming left V 5 bases short and J 4 bases short, with 7 bases between. CDR3 loop: CASSDSPDTQYF. CDR3 coding DNA: TGTGCCAGCAGTGACTCTCCAGATACGCAGTATTTT.

The CDR3, as DNA: TGTGCCAGCAGCCCCACAGATATTTCCCTGTTTTTT. Its translation: CASSPTDISLFF. V is TRBV7-2 and J is TRBJ2-2; no reliable D call. The germline V gene has CDR1 SGHTA and CDR2 FQGNSA. V lost 5 bases, J lost 14 bases, and 15 bases lay in between. This CDR3 has 12 residues.

The rearrangement joins TRBV6-1 to TRBJ1-1, with TRBD1 matching over 7 bases. Per germline, CDR1 MNHNS and CDR2 SASEGT. The CDR3 covers 15 residues. Trimming at V came to 2 bases and at J to 1 base, leaving 4 bases not matched to a gene. CDR3 protein: CASSEPWDRNTEAFF. The CDR3 nucleotides are TGTGCCAGCAGTGAACCTTGGGACAGGAACACTGAAGCTTTCTTT.

V gene TRBV5-1 combines with J gene TRBJ2-7, with 10 positions matching TRBD2. The CDR3 spans 15 residues. The junction had 7 bases not matched to a gene; V was cut back by 4 bases and J by 3 bases. Per germline, CDR1 SGHRS and CDR2 YFSETQ. CDR3 in DNA: TGCGCCAGCAGCGTGGGACTAGCGAACTACTACGAGCAGTACTTC. This codes for CASSVGLANYYEQYF.

The chain links TRBV11-3 to TRBJ2-2; 10 nucleotides agree with TRBD1. The CDR3 is 15 amino acids. The germline CDR1 and CDR2 sequences are SGHNT and YENEEA. Losses at the gene ends were 4 bases for V and 4 bases for J; bases not matched to a gene: 3. The CDR3 loop reads CASSWTGGSTGELFF. The CDR3 DNA sequence: TGTGCCAGCAGCTGGACAGGGGGAAGCACCGGGGAGCTGTTTTTT.

The rearrangement joins TRBV19 to TRBJ2-5, with TRBD2 identical over 8 bases. CDR1 is LNHDA, CDR2 SQIVND, per germline (reference sequence). J was trimmed by 5 bases and V by 4 bases; bases with no gene match: 6. The CDR3 consists of 14 residues. The CDR3 DNA follows: TGTGCCAGTAGTAGATTAGCGGGATATGAGACCCAGTACTTC. Translating it yields CASSRLAGYETQYF.

The rearrangement links TRBV9 to TRBJ2-1; the match to TRBD2 covers 8 bases. Germline V gene data show CDR1 as SGDLS and CDR2 as YYNGEE. After removal of 2 bases from V and 10 bases from J, the junction contained 14 bases not matched to a gene. This CDR3 region has 16 residues. CDR3 region: CASSVEQTGTRNEQFF. Written as DNA, the CDR3 is TGTGCCAGCAGCGTCGAACAGACCGGGACTAGAAACGAGCAGTTCTTC.

This sequence joins TRBV11-3 and TRBJ2-3, with TRBD2 matching over 8 bases. With 5 bases clipped from V and 4 bases from J, the junction kept 5 bases outside the gene matches. Germline V CDR1 and CDR2: SGHNT, YENEEA. The CDR3 loop spans 14 amino acids. The CDR3 here is CASSPGLASDTQYF. The CDR3 nucleotides are TGTGCCAGCAGCCCTGGACTAGCTTCAGATACGCAGTATTTT.

The genes are TRBV7-6 and TRBJ1-1; no clear D gene. This CDR3 is 14 amino acids long. V lost 5 bases to trimming and J lost 6 bases, with 16 bases between them. Per the germline V gene, CDR1 is SGHVS and CDR2 is FNYEAQ. The CDR3 DNA is TGTGCCAGCAGCCCACTAGCGGAGGGTTCTGAAGCTTTCTTT. Its protein is CASSPLAEGSEAFF. The entire variable domain, with the rest obtained from reference TRBV7-6 and TRBJ1-1, is as follows: GAGVSQSPRYKVTKRGQDVALRCDPISGHVSLYWYRQALGQGPEFLTYFNYEAQQDKSGLPNDRFSAERPEGSISTLTIQRTEQRDSAMYRCASSPLAEGSEAFFGQGTRLTVV.

On this clone: A much larger clone differs from this one at a single base, so this may be a read error. The chain recombines TRBV2 with TRBJ2-5; 9 bases are a match to TRBD2. The J segment lost 5 bases and the V segment lost 6 bases, leaving 7 bases of the junction unmatched. The CDR3 length is 14 residues. CDR1 and CDR2 from the germline V gene are SNHLY and FYNNEI. This chain's CDR3 is CASRREGGGETQYF. The CDR3 region has the DNA TGTGCCAGCAGGCGGGAGGGGGGAGGGGAGACCCAGTACTTC.

This clone showed up just once. The chain links TRBV11-3 to TRBJ2-1; 7 positions agree with TRBD2. Looked up from germline, CDR1 is SGHNT and CDR2 is YENEEA. V dropped 4 bases and J dropped 8; count of bases not matched to a gene: 11. The CDR3 runs 15 residues. CDR3 loop: CASSSWAGDGDEQFF. CDR3 nucleotide sequence: TGTGCCAGCAGCTCCTGGGCGGGAGATGGCGATGAGCAGTTCTTC.

V is TRBV12-5 and J is TRBJ1-6; the D gene is possibly TRBD1 (6 bases). V was trimmed by 7 bases and J by 1 base, leaving 8 bases between them. This CDR3 has 14 residues. The germline CDR1 and CDR2 sequences are LGHNT and FRNRAP. This chain's CDR3 is CASAQGSYNSPLHF. The CDR3 DNA sequence: TGTGCTAGTGCCCAGGGGTCCTATAATTCACCCCTCCACTTT.

V usage is TRBV18 and J usage is TRBJ1-2; 7 nucleotides match TRBD1. Germline CDR1 KGHSH, CDR2 LQKENI. This CDR3 comprises 14 residues. J gave up 4 bases and V 2 bases, and 4 bases lay outside the gene matches. The CDR3 region is CASSPGTVIYGYTF. CDR3 DNA: TGTGCCAGCTCACCAGGGACAGTCATCTATGGCTACACCTTC.

The DNA of the CDR3 is TGTGCCAGCAGTGACGGGCCGGGGGAAGGCCAGCCCCAGCATTTT. It translates to CASSDGPGEGQPQHF. V and J are TRBV2 and TRBJ1-5, with D possibly being TRBD1 (5 bases). The CDR3 length is 15 residues. V lost 3 bases, J lost 7 bases, and 16 bases lay in between. Germline loops: CDR1 SNHLY, CDR2 FYNNEI.

This chain joins TRBV12-3 or TRBV12-4 and TRBJ2-7, with D hard to call. Trimming removed 3 bases at V and 4 bases at J, with 7 bases between. The CDR3 is made up of 12 amino acids. CDR3 nucleotide sequence: TGTGCCAGCAGTTTTATTTTTTACGAGCAGTACTTC. As protein: CASSFIFYEQYF.

This clone was picked up a small number of times. Compared with germline, one end of the junction differs, possibly owing to a read error. The chain couples TRBV6-5 to TRBJ2-7, with a possible D match to TRBD2 (5 bases). CDR1 MNHEY and CDR2 SVGAGI come from the germline V gene. This CDR3 contains 15 residues. DNA of the CDR3: TGTGCCAGCAGTTACGAGGGCACAGCCCCCTACGGGCAGTACTTC. Translation gives CASSYEGTAPYGQYF.

V gene TRBV4-1 combines with J gene TRBJ2-3; D gene uncertain. The CDR3 totals 15 residues. From germline, CDR1 is MGHRA and CDR2 YSYEKL. V dropped 0 bases and J dropped 0 bases, with 7 bases sitting between them. The CDR3 nucleotides read TGCGCCAGCAGCCAAGAGTGGCGGAGCACAGATACGCAGTATTTT. Translation gives CASSQEWRSTDTQYF.

The V and J genes are TRBV28 and TRBJ1-1; the D is unclear. Germline V gives CDR1 MDHEN, CDR2 SYDVKM. Trimming took 0 bases from V and 1 from J, leaving 6 bases between them. The CDR3 contains 14 residues. CDR3 DNA: TGTGCCAGCAGTTTATGGCGGGAGAACACTGAAGCTTTCTTT. Protein: CASSLWRENTEAFF.

The chain has TRBV2 and TRBJ2-1, with D possibly being TRBD2 (5 bases). The CDR3 totals 13 residues. The germline V gene encodes CDR1 SNHLY and CDR2 FYNNEI. Trimming cost V 6 bases and J 10 bases, with 16 bases left between them. CDR3: CASSGGYKDEQFF. CDR3 coding DNA: TGTGCCAGCAGCGGAGGCTATAAGGACGAGCAGTTCTTC.

The chain couples TRBV9 to TRBJ2-1, with TRBD2 matching over 9 bases. J gave up 3 bases and V 4 bases, and 2 bases lay outside the gene matches. The germline CDR1 and CDR2 sequences are SGDLS and YYNGEE. The CDR3 covers 14 residues. The CDR3 region is CASSPSGNYNEQFF. As DNA, the CDR3 is TGTGCCAGCAGCCCTAGCGGGAACTACAATGAGCAGTTCTTC. Full variable domain (missing parts from reference TRBV9 and TRBJ2-1): DSGVTQTPKHLITATGQRVTLRCSPRSGDLSVYWYQQSLDQGLQFLIQYYNGEERAKGNILERFSAQQFPDLHSELNLSSLELGDSALYFCASSPSGNYNEQFFGPGTRLTVL.